These 4 T cell receptor beta chains originate from one sample sequenced in a study of chemoradiotherapy in HPV16-positive cancers. Data came from immunoSEQ multiplex PCR; TCRdb stores just in-frame clones and leaves some out. Among roughly 34,000 clones listed, about 85% were seen once. Sequences were derived from blood, sampled from a patient who underwent chemoradiotherapy. The receptors originated from a human donor with HPV-associated anogenital cancer.

The chain has TRBV5-6 and TRBJ1-1, with D possibly matching TRBD1 (6 bases). Between the trimmed V and J ends, which lost 4 bases and 5 bases, there was a span of 18 bases. Germline V gene lookup returns CDR1 SGHDT and CDR2 YYEEEE. This CDR3 spans 15 amino acids. The CDR3 loop is CASSTQGTGWTEAFF. The CDR3 DNA follows: TGTGCCAGCAGCACACAAGGTACAGGGTGGACTGAAGCTTTCTTT.

CDR3 sequence reads: CASSRVIAGDEQYF. The CDR3 DNA is TGTGCCAGCAGCCGGGTCATAGCGGGAGACGAGCAGTACTTC. The V call is TRBV11-2, the J call TRBJ2-7, with 9 bases fitting TRBD2. The germline V gene encodes CDR1 SGHAT and CDR2 FQNNGV. Trimming cost V 5 bases and J 5 bases; bases outside gene matches: 7. There are 14 residues in the CDR3.

V is TRBV6-4 and J is TRBJ2-1; D is possibly TRBD1 or TRBD2 (5 bases each). The V end was cut by 8 bases, the J end by 6 bases, with 23 bases between. This CDR3 spans 16 amino acids. Germline CDR1 MRHNA, CDR2 SNTAGT. CDR3 in amino acids: CASGRGPGPGGNEQFF. Here the CDR3 DNA reads TGTGCCAGCGGGCGAGGTCCGGGACCGGGTGGCAATGAGCAGTTCTTC.

This clone was counted a single time. The CDR3 sequence: CASSPGLKTEAFF. In DNA, the CDR3 is TGTGCCAGCAGCCCGGGGCTTAAAACTGAAGCTTTCTTT. This chain connects TRBV7-6 to TRBJ1-1; D is possibly TRBD1 (5 bases). From germline, CDR1 is SGHVS and CDR2 FNYEAQ. This CDR3 contains 13 residues. The V end lost 5 bases, the J end lost 5 bases, and 12 bases lay between the germline ends.